Listed here are 23 T cell receptor beta chains from one sample, sequenced in a study of CD8+ T cells in alopecia areata. cDNA serving as the sequencing template came from extracted, reverse transcribed RNA. Assay: immunoSEQ multiplex PCR; the TCRdb copy retains only in-frame clones and omits some. Among fewer than 200,000 clones listed, about 66% were seen once. The specimen comprised CD8+ T cells sorted from blood, sampled at week 0. The source is a human donor with alopecia areata.

This clone turned up a few times. The chain is built from TRBV14 and TRBJ2-2, with D perhaps matching TRBD2 (5 bases). The V gene lost 2 bases and the J gene lost 3 bases, with 16 bases spanning the gap. Germline V CDR1 and CDR2: SGHDN, FVKESK. The CDR3 totals 17 residues. This CDR3 is CASSQFMGGGYTGELFF. The DNA for the CDR3 is TGTGCCAGCAGCCAATTTATGGGCGGAGGATACACCGGGGAGCTGTTTTTT. Together with reference TRBV14 and TRBJ2-2, the CDR3 gives the full variable domain: EAGVTQFPSHSVIEKGQTVTLRCDPISGHDNLYWYRRVMGKEIKFLLHFVKESKQDESGMPNNRFLAERTGGTYSTLKVQPAELEDSGVYFCASSQFMGGGYTGELFFGEGSRLTVL.

CDR3 sequence (DNA): TGCGCCAGCAGCTCGGGATTCAACACTGAAGCTTTCTTT. It codes for CASSSGFNTEAFF. V is TRBV5-1 and J is TRBJ1-1; no clear D gene. This CDR3 is 13 amino acids long. Trimming removed 3 bases at V and 2 bases at J, with 8 bases between. CDR1 SGHRS and CDR2 YFSETQ come from the germline V gene.

The genes are TRBV30 and TRBJ1-6, with a possible D match to TRBD1 (5 bases). Deletions cut 1 base from V and 10 bases from J, with 5 bases between. From germline, CDR1 is GTSNPN and CDR2 SVGIG (reference sequence). The CDR3 contains 11 residues. The chain's CDR3 is CAWSGGSPLHF. The CDR3 region has the DNA TGTGCCTGGAGTGGGGGCTCACCCCTCCACTTT.

The chain uses TRBV29-1 and TRBJ2-7; 9 bases are a match to TRBD1. This CDR3 comprises 13 residues. V lost 4 bases to trimming and J lost 3 bases; unmatched junction nucleotides: 4. Germline V CDR1 and CDR2: SQVTM, ANQGSEA. CDR3: CSVGQGENYEQYF. The DNA for the CDR3 is TGCAGCGTTGGACAGGGGGAAAACTACGAGCAGTACTTC.

This rearrangement joins TRBV28 to TRBJ1-6; D unclear. Germline V gene lookup returns CDR1 MDHEN and CDR2 SYDVKM. This CDR3 spans 16 amino acids. V lost 2 bases and J 0 bases, leaving 8 bases between the germline ends. CDR3 sequence reads: CASSLVESSYNSPLHF. The CDR3 bases are TGTGCCAGCAGTTTAGTCGAGAGCTCCTATAATTCACCCCTCCACTTT.

This chain uses TRBV7-8 with TRBJ1-2; no definite D call. The CDR3 totals 13 residues. CDR1 is SGHVS, CDR2 FQNEAQ, per germline. V was trimmed by 3 bases and J by 2 bases, leaving 7 bases between them. This chain's CDR3 is CASSFNRNYGYTF. CDR3 bases: TGTGCCAGCAGCTTCAACAGAAACTATGGCTACACCTTC.

V is TRBV6-5 and J is TRBJ2-1; D is uncertain. Germline CDR1 and CDR2: MNHEY and SVGAGI. V was clipped by 5 bases and J by 6 bases, with 11 bases between them. This CDR3 comprises 13 residues. CDR3 bases: TGTGCCAGCAGTGTTTACGGTGGCAATGAGCAGTTCTTC. Residues: CASSVYGGNEQFF.

This clone was observed a few times. The chain carries TRBV27 and TRBJ2-3; 7 bases match TRBD1. V dropped 5 bases and J dropped 1; count of bases not matched to a gene: 6. The length of the CDR3 is 15 residues. Germline lookup yields CDR1 MNHEY and CDR2 SMNVEV (reference sequence). DNA for the CDR3: TGTGCCAGCAGTCCAAGGGACAGACGCACAGATACGCAGTATTTT. It codes for CASSPRDRRTDTQYF.

CDR3 region: CASSFGTNYEQYF. The CDR3 DNA is TGTGCCAGCAGTTTCGGGACAAACTACGAGCAGTACTTC. The chain links TRBV27 to TRBJ2-7, with D possibly matching TRBD1 (6 bases). Trimming removed 3 bases at V and 3 bases at J, with 9 bases between. Looked up from germline, CDR1 is MNHEY and CDR2 is SMNVEV (reference sequence). The CDR3 contains 13 residues.

The chain is built from TRBV7-9 and TRBJ1-2; 9 bases match TRBD1. The V gene's germline CDR1 is SEHNR and CDR2 FQNEAQ (reference sequence). V lost 5 bases and J lost 6; bases outside the gene matches: 10. This CDR3 spans 15 amino acids. The CDR3 region has the DNA TGTGCCAGCAGCGCAGATTCCGGGACAGGGAATGGCTACACCTTC. This translates into CASSADSGTGNGYTF.

The chain recombines TRBV2 with TRBJ1-1, with D tentatively TRBD1 (5 bases). Per germline, CDR1 SNHLY and CDR2 FYNNEI. Trimming took off 6 bases at V and 7 bases at J, with 9 bases between the two ends. The CDR3 extends over 11 amino acids. Here the CDR3 reads CASRGDLEAFF. Written as DNA, the CDR3 is TGTGCCAGCAGGGGGGACCTTGAAGCTTTCTTT.

This chain links TRBV7-2 with TRBJ2-7; 8 nucleotides agree with TRBD2. The V gene's germline CDR1 is SGHTA and CDR2 FQGNSA. Trimming cost V 5 bases and J 4 bases; bases outside gene matches: 13. CDR3 length equals 16 residues. CDR3: CASSLPPGSGEYEQYF. The CDR3 DNA reads as TGTGCCAGCAGCCTCCCCCCGGGTAGCGGGGAGTACGAGCAGTACTTC. Drawing the rest from reference TRBV7-2 and TRBJ2-7, the complete variable domain is GAGVSQSPSNKVTEKGKDVELRCDPISGHTALYWYRQSLGQGLEFLIYFQGNSAPDKSGLPSDRFSAERTGGSVSTLTIQRTQQEDSAVYLCASSLPPGSGEYEQYFGPGTRLTVT.

The V and J genes are TRBV14 and TRBJ1-2; 8 nucleotides agree with TRBD1. After removal of 1 base from V and 4 bases from J, the junction contained 5 bases not matched to a gene. Germline V gene lookup returns CDR1 SGHDN and CDR2 FVKESK. This CDR3 has 15 amino acids. The CDR3 DNA is TGTGCCAGCAGCCAAGGGGCAGGGGGCGTCTATGGCTACACCTTC. Residues: CASSQGAGGVYGYTF.

The V gene is TRBV13, the J gene TRBJ2-7; 10 bases agree with TRBD1. Germline V gene lookup returns CDR1 PRHDT and CDR2 FYEKMQ (reference sequence). With 3 bases clipped from V and 4 bases from J, the junction kept 6 bases outside the gene matches. The CDR3 has 15 amino acids. In nucleotides, the CDR3 is TGTGCCAGCAGCTTGGGGACAGGGGAAAGGTACGAGCAGTACTTC. This translates into CASSLGTGERYEQYF.

This chain uses TRBV2 with TRBJ2-7; no clear D. V was shortened by 8 bases and J by 2 bases, with 7 bases between the two germline ends. The germline V gene encodes CDR1 SNHLY and CDR2 FYNNEI. The CDR3 is made up of 11 amino acids. DNA for the CDR3: TGTGCCAGCGGTGGGGCCTACGAGCAGTACTTC. Residues: CASGGAYEQYF.

This chain links TRBV7-9 with TRBJ1-2, with D possibly being TRBD1 (5 bases). Trimming took 1 base from V and 13 from J, leaving 13 bases between them. This CDR3 spans 12 amino acids. Germline CDR1 SEHNR, CDR2 FQNEAQ (reference sequence). The CDR3 loop is CASSLGAGEITF. The CDR3 DNA reads TGTGCCAGCAGCTTAGGAGCGGGGGAGATCACCTTC.

This clone was seen a few times. V is TRBV29-1 and J is TRBJ1-2; D not certain. With 1 base removed from V and 3 bases from J, the gap between germline ends came to 9 bases. The CDR3 contains 13 residues. Germline V lookup: CDR1 SQVTM, CDR2 ANQGSEA. CDR3 residues: CSVEGGSHYGYTF. CDR3 DNA: TGCAGCGTTGAAGGAGGCAGCCACTATGGCTACACCTTC. The entire variable domain, with the rest obtained from reference TRBV29-1 and TRBJ1-2, is as follows: SAVISQKPSRDICQRGTSLTIQCQVDSQVTMMFWYRQQPGQSLTLIATANQGSEATYESGFVIDKFPISRPNLTFSTLTVSNMSPEDSSIYLCSVEGGSHYGYTFGSGTRLTVV.

V and J are TRBV5-4 and TRBJ1-6; the D is unclear. The CDR3 consists of 17 residues. Germline V gene sequence: CDR1 SGHNT, CDR2 YYREEE (reference sequence). V lost 1 base to trimming and J lost 0 bases, with 11 bases between them. CDR3: CASSLLSLSSYNSPLHF. CDR3 bases: TGTGCCAGCAGCTTGCTATCCTTAAGCTCCTATAATTCACCCCTCCACTTT.

In its sample, this clone was seen once. V is TRBV11-2 and J is TRBJ1-1, with D hard to call. The CDR3 spans 11 residues. V gave up 3 bases and J gave up 12 bases, with 11 bases separating them. The germline CDR1 and CDR2 sequences are SGHAT and FQNNGV. The CDR3, as DNA: TGTGCCAGCAGCTTTAGAGGGCGGTCTTTCTTT. Protein: CASSFRGRSFF.

The V gene is TRBV7-3, the J gene TRBJ2-1; D remains ambiguous. Trimming cost V 3 bases and J 5 bases, with 8 bases left between them. Germline assignment: CDR1 SGHTA and CDR2 FQGTGA. The CDR3 loop spans 13 amino acids. The CDR3 is CASSLGLNNEQFF. Written as DNA, the CDR3 is TGTGCCAGCAGCTTGGGTCTGAACAATGAGCAGTTCTTC.

The chain carries TRBV30 and TRBJ1-1; the D is unclear. V was clipped by 1 base and J by 3 bases, with 6 bases between them. CDR1 and CDR2 from the germline V gene are GTSNPN and SVGIG (reference sequence). The CDR3 spans 12 residues. The CDR3 bases are TGTGCCTGGAGTGCGGGGTACACTGAAGCTTTCTTT. This sequence encodes CAWSAGYTEAFF.

V and J are TRBV15 and TRBJ1-1; D unresolved. This CDR3 is 14 amino acids long. Trimming took off 6 bases at V and 6 bases at J, with 17 bases between the two ends. The germline V gene encodes CDR1 LNHNV and CDR2 YYDKDF (reference sequence). The CDR3 region has the DNA TGTGCCACCAGTTTGGGTCAGTCGCTGGCTGAAGCTTTCTTT. As protein: CATSLGQSLAEAFF.

This clone occurred a few times. This chain joins TRBV29-1 and TRBJ1-1, with D unclear. With 2 bases removed from V and 2 bases from J, the gap between germline ends came to 3 bases. This CDR3 region has 11 residues. Germline-derived CDR1 and CDR2 are SQVTM and ANQGSEA. CDR3 sequence: CSVEINTEAFF. In nucleotides, the CDR3 is TGCAGCGTTGAAATAAACACTGAAGCTTTCTTT.